The clone carrying this T cell receptor beta chain showed up many times. The antigen remains undetermined. The CDR3 contains 12 residues. V lost 3 bases and J 0 bases, leaving 3 bases between the germline ends. Looked up from germline, CDR1 is SGHRS and CDR2 is YFSETQ. This specimen belongs to a study of identical twins. Study-wide findings and caveats: In drawing conclusions, the study used cross-sectional statistical analysis and did not follow the same donors. Memory repertoires lacked the insertion deficit that abundant cord blood beta clonotypes showed.

TCRdb reprocessed the 5' RACE reads via MiXCR and lists one record per CDR3 protein. The sample shows roughly 250,000 distinct CDR3 sequences, around an eighth of them seen only once. This sequence originates from a woman under 30 in good health. This chain uses TRBV5-1 with TRBJ2-5; the D is unclear. Sequencing was performed on memory (CD45RO+) T cells sorted from blood. The CDR3 DNA is TGCGCCAGCAGCTGGGACCAAGAGACCCAGTACTTC. Encoded protein: CASSWDQETQYF.